Below, 9 T cell receptor beta chains from the same sample are listed, as sequenced in a study of OX40 agonist ivuxolimab in advanced cancers. TCRdb's table, derived via immunoSEQ multiplex PCR, lists solely in-frame clones and lacks some. The sample has over 50,000 clones, around nine tenths seen once. Specimen: CD4+ or CD8+ T cells sorted from blood, collected in a trial of the OX40 agonist ivuxolimab. The receptors come from an adult with an advanced solid tumor such as melanoma, head and neck, liver or kidney cancer.

The rearrangement links TRBV7-6 to TRBJ2-2; no reliable D call. Germline V gene sequence: CDR1 SGHVS, CDR2 FNYEAQ. Trimming shortened V by 4 bases and J by 2 bases, and 2 bases separated the two germline ends. The CDR3 is 12 residues long. In DNA form, the CDR3 reads TGTGCCAGCAGCTCAAACACCGGGGAGCTGTTTTTT. As protein: CASSSNTGELFF.

V is TRBV11-2 and J is TRBJ2-1; 9 bases line up with TRBD1. The CDR3 sequence is 15 residues long. CDR1 and CDR2 (germline): SGHAT, FQNNGV. V dropped 4 bases and J dropped 1; count of bases not matched to a gene: 2. CDR3: CASSSGQGSYNEQFF. Here the CDR3 DNA reads TGTGCCAGCAGCTCGGGACAGGGATCCTACAATGAGCAGTTCTTC.

The DNA of the CDR3 is TGTGCCAGCAGCCTTGGGATCTCCTACAATGAGCAGTTCTTC. The encoded protein is CASSLGISYNEQFF. The rearrangement links TRBV7-9 to TRBJ2-1, with no clear D. The CDR3 spans 14 residues. From germline, CDR1 is SEHNR and CDR2 FQNEAQ (reference sequence). The V end lost 5 bases, the J end lost 0 bases, and 8 bases lay between the germline ends.

The count of this clone is one. The chain combines TRBV5-8 with TRBJ1-1, with D perhaps TRBD1 (5 bases). The V gene's germline CDR1 is SGHTS and CDR2 YDEGEE. The CDR3 loop spans 15 amino acids. V was cut by 6 bases and J by 0 bases, with 15 bases left in between. This chain's CDR3 is CASTVTGGMNTEAFF. DNA for the CDR3: TGTGCCAGCACAGTGACGGGGGGGATGAACACTGAAGCTTTCTTT.

V usage is TRBV19 and J usage is TRBJ1-5; 8 bases match TRBD1. CDR3 length: 16 amino acids. After removal of 5 bases from V and 0 bases from J, the junction contained 6 bases not matched to a gene. CDR1 and CDR2 from the germline V gene are LNHDA and SQIVND (reference sequence). The CDR3 loop is CASSLRTGYSNQPQHF. CDR3 sequence (DNA): TGTGCCAGTAGTTTGCGGACAGGGTATAGCAATCAGCCCCAGCATTTT.

This chain connects TRBV28 to TRBJ1-5; TRBD1 matches at 7 bases. The CDR3 is 14 amino acids. V dropped 1 base and J dropped 7; count of bases not matched to a gene: 4. Germline values: CDR1 MDHEN, CDR2 SYDVKM. CDR3 amino acids: CASSLLQGGQPQHF. CDR3 nucleotide sequence: TGTGCCAGCAGTTTATTGCAGGGGGGGCAGCCCCAGCATTTT.

This clone appeared once. The J gene is TRBJ2-7, the V gene TRBV18, with a weak D call TRBD2 (6 bases). The germline CDR1 and CDR2 sequences are KGHSH and LQKENI. This CDR3 has 16 residues. Trimming cost V 2 bases and J 7 bases, with 21 bases left between them. The CDR3 nucleotides are TGTGCCAGCTCACCATATGCGGGGACCTCCCTCGGAGAGCAGTACTTC. Translation gives CASSPYAGTSLGEQYF.

This clone has only one observation. J is TRBJ2-6 and V is TRBV7-3; TRBD1 matches at 8 bases. The CDR3 is 15 residues long. Per germline, CDR1 SGHTA and CDR2 FQGTGA. J lost 2 bases, V lost 5 bases, and 2 bases had no gene match. This chain's CDR3 is CASSLDRAGANVLTF. CDR3 bases: TGTGCCAGCAGCCTGGACAGGGCTGGGGCCAACGTCCTGACTTTC.

The rearrangement links TRBV5-6 to TRBJ2-5; D is unresolved. V was cut by 2 bases and J by 12 bases, with 14 bases left in between. The V gene's germline CDR1 is SGHDT and CDR2 YYEEEE. This CDR3 contains 12 residues. CDR3: CASSFQARMEYF. The CDR3 DNA follows: TGTGCCAGCAGCTTTCAGGCCCGTATGGAGTACTTC. The full variable domain, its missing parts supplied by reference TRBV5-6 and TRBJ2-5, is DAGVTQSPTHLIKTRGQQVTLRCSPKSGHDTVSWYQQALGQGPQFIFQYYEEEERQRGNFPDRFSGHQFPNYSSELNVNALLLGDSALYLCASSFQARMEYFGPGTRLLVL.